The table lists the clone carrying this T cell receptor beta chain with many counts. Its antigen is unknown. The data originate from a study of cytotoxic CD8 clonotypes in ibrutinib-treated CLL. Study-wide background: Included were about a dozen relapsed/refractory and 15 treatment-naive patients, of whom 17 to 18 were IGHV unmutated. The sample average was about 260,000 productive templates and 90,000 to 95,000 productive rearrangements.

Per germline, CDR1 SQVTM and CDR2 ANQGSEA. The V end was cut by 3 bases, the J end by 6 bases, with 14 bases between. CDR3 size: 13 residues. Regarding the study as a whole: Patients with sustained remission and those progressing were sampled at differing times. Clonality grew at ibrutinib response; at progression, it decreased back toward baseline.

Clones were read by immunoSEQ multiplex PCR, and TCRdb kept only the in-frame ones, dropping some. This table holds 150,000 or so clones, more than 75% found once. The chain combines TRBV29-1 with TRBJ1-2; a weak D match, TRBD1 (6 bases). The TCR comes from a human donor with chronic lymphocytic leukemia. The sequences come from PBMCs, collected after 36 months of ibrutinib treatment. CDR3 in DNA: TGCAGCGTTGAGACCCAGGGGTTGAATGGCTACACCTTC. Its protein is CSVETQGLNGYTF.